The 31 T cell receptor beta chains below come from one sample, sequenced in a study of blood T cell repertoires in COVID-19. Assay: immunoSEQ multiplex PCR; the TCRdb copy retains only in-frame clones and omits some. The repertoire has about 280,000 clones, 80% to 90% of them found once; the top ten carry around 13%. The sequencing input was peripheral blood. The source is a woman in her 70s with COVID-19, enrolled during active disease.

The CDR3 sequence: CASSEMGQGEQYF. CDR3 DNA sequence: TGTGCCAGCAGTGAAATGGGACAGGGTGAGCAGTACTTC. The J gene is TRBJ2-7, the V gene TRBV2, with 9 bases that match TRBD1. The V segment lost 2 bases and the J segment 7 bases; nucleotides outside the gene matches: 3. This CDR3 is 13 amino acids long. CDR1 is SNHLY, CDR2 FYNNEI, per germline.

The CDR3 region is CASSESNQPQHF. The CDR3 DNA follows: TGTGCCAGCAGTGAGAGTAATCAGCCCCAGCATTTT. The chain couples TRBV2 to TRBJ1-5; no firm D call. The germline CDR1 and CDR2 sequences are SNHLY and FYNNEI. V shed 3 bases and J shed 4 bases, with 4 bases lying between them. The CDR3 spans 12 residues.

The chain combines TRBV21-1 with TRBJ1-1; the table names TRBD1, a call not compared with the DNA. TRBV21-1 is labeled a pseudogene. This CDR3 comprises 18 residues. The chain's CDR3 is CASRRSPDRLEANTEAFF. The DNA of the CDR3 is TGTGCCAGCCGCCGGAGCCCTGACAGGTTGGAGGCGAACACTGAAGCTTTCTTT.

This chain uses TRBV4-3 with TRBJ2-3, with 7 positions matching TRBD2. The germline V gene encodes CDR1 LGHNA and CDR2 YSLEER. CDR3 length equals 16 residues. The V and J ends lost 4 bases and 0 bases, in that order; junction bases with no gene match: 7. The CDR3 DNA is TGCGCCAGCAGCCTCACTAGCGCCTCTAGCACAGATACGCAGTATTTT. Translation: CASSLTSASSTDTQYF.

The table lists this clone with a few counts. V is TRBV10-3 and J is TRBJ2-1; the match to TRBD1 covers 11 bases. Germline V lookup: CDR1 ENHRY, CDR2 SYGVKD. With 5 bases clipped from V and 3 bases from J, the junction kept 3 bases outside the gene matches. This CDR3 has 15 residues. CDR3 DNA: TGTGCCATCAGTACCGGGACAGGGGGCTACAATGAGCAGTTCTTC. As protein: CAISTGTGGYNEQFF.

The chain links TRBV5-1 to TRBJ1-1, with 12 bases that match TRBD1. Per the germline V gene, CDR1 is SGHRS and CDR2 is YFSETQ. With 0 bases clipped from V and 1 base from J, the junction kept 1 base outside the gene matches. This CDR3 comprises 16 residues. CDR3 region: CASSLAGQGANTEAFF. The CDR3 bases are TGCGCCAGCAGCTTGGCGGGACAGGGGGCGAACACTGAAGCTTTCTTT. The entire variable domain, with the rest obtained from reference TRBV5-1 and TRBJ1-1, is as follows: KAGVTQTPRYLIKTRGQQVTLSCSPISGHRSVSWYQQTPGQGLQFLFEYFSETQRNKGNFPGRFSGRQFSNSRSEMNVSTLELGDSALYLCASSLAGQGANTEAFFGQGTRLTVV.

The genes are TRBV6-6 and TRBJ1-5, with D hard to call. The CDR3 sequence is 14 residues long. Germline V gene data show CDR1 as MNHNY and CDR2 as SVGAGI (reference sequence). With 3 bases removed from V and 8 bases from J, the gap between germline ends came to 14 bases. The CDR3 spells CASSYLDSSEPQHF. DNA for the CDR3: TGTGCCAGCAGTTATCTCGATTCTTCGGAGCCCCAGCATTTT.

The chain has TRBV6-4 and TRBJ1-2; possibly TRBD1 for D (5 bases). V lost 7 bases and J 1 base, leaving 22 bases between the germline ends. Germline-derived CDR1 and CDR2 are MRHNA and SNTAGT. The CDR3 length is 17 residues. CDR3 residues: CASKHFRQSLFNYGYTF. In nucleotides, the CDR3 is TGTGCCAGCAAACACTTTAGACAGAGCTTGTTTAACTATGGCTACACCTTC.

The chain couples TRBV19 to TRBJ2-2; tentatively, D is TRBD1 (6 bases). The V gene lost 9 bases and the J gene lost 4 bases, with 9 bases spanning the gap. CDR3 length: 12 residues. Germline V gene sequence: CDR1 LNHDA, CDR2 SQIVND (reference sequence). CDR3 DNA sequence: TGTGCCAGCCAGGGGTTCACCGGGGAGCTGTTTTTT. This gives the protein CASQGFTGELFF.

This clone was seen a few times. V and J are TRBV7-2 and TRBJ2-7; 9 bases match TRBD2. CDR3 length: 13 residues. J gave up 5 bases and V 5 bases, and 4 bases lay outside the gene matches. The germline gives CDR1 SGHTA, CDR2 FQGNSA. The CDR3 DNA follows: TGTGCCAGCAGCACAAGCGGGGGGAACGAGCAGTACTTC. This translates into CASSTSGGNEQYF.

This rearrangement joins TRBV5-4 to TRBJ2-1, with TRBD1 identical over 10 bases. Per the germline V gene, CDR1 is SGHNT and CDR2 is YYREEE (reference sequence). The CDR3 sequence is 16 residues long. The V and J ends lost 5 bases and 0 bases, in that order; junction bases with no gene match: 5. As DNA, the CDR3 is TGTGCCAGCAGATCGGGACAGGGGTACTCCTACAATGAGCAGTTCTTC. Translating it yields CASRSGQGYSYNEQFF. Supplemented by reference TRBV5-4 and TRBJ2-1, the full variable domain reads ETGVTQSPTHLIKTRGQQVTLRCSSQSGHNTVSWYQQALGQGPQFIFQYYREEENGRGNFPPRFSGLQFPNYSSELNVNALELDDSALYLCASRSGQGYSYNEQFFGPGTRLTVL.

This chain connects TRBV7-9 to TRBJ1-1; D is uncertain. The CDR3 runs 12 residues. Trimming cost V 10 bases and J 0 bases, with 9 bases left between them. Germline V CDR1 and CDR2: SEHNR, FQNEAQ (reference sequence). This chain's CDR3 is CATGLMNTEAFF. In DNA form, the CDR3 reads TGTGCCACTGGACTTATGAACACTGAAGCTTTCTTT.

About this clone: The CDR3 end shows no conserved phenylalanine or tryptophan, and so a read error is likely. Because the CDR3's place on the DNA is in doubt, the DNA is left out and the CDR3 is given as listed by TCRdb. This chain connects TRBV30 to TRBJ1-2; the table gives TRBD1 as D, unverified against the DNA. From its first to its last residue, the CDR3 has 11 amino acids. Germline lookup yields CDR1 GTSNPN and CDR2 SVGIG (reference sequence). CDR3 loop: CAWGRQGRLLR.

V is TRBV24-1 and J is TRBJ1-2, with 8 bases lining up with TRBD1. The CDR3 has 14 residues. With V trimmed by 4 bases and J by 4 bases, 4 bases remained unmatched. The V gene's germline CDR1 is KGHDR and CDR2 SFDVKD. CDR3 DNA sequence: TGTGCCACCAGTGAACGCGGACAGGGCTATGGCTACACCTTC. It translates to CATSERGQGYGYTF.

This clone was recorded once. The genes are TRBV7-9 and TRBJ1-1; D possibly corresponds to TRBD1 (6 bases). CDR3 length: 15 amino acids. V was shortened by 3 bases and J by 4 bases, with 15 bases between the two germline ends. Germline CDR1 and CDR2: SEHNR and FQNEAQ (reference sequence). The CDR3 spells CASSLGAGVGTEAFF. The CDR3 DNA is TGTGCCAGCAGCTTGGGGGCAGGGGTGGGCACTGAAGCTTTCTTT. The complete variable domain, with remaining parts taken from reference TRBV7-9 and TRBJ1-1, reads DTGVSQNPRHKITKRGQNVTFRCDPISEHNRLYWYRQTLGQGPEFLTYFQNEAQLEKSRLLSDRFSAERPKGSFSTLEIQRTEQGDSAMYLCASSLGAGVGTEAFFGQGTRLTVV.

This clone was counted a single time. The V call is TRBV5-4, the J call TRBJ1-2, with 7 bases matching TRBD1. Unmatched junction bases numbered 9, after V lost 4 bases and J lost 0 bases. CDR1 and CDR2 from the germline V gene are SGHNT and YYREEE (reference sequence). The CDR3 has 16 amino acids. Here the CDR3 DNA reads TGTGCCAGCAGCCCAGGGGGACAGAGACCTAACTATGGCTACACCTTC. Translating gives CASSPGGQRPNYGYTF.

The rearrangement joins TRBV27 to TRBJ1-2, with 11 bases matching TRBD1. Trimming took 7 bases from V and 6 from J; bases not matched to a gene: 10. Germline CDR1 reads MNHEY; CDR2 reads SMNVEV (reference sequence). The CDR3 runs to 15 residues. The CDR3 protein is CASTLRGDRGDGYTF. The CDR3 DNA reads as TGTGCCAGCACCCTAAGGGGGGACAGGGGGGATGGCTACACCTTC.

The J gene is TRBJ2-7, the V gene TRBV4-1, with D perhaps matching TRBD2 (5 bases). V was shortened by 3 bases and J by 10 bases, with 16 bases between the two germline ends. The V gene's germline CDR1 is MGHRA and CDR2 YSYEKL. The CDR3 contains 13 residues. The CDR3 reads CASSQATGLPQYF. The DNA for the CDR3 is TGCGCCAGCAGCCAGGCAACCGGACTCCCCCAGTACTTC.

The DNA for the CDR3 is TGTGCCAGCAGCTTAGGACAGAGCTATAATTCACCCCTCCACTTT. Its protein product is CASSLGQSYNSPLHF. The chain has TRBV7-2 and TRBJ1-6, with a tentative D call TRBD1 (5 bases). Trimming removed 1 base at V and 3 bases at J, with 7 bases between. CDR3 length: 15 residues. Germline V gene data show CDR1 as SGHTA and CDR2 as FQGNSA.

The CDR3 loop is CASSLGITGSYNEQFF. In DNA form, the CDR3 reads TGCGCCAGCAGCTTGGGAATTACGGGGTCCTACAATGAGCAGTTCTTC. The rearrangement links TRBV5-1 to TRBJ2-1; maybe TRBD2 (5 bases). The germline V and J ends were trimmed by 0 bases and 1 base, with 11 bases remaining between them. The germline CDR1 and CDR2 sequences are SGHRS and YFSETQ. The CDR3 sequence is 16 residues long. Using reference TRBV5-1 and TRBJ2-1 for the parts outside the CDR3, the full variable domain is KAGVTQTPRYLIKTRGQQVTLSCSPISGHRSVSWYQQTPGQGLQFLFEYFSETQRNKGNFPGRFSGRQFSNSRSEMNVSTLELGDSALYLCASSLGITGSYNEQFFGPGTRLTVL.

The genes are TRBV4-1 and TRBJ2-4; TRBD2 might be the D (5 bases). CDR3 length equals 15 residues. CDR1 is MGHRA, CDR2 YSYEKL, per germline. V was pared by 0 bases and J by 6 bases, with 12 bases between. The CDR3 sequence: CASSQDEGRGNIQYF. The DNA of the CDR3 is TGCGCCAGCAGCCAAGATGAGGGTCGAGGAAACATTCAGTACTTC.

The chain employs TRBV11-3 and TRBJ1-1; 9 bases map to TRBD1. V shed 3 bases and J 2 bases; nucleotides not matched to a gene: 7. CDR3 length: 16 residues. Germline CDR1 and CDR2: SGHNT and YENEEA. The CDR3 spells CASSFYYRGRNTEAFF. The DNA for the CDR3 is TGTGCCAGCAGCTTCTATTACAGGGGGCGTAACACTGAAGCTTTCTTT.

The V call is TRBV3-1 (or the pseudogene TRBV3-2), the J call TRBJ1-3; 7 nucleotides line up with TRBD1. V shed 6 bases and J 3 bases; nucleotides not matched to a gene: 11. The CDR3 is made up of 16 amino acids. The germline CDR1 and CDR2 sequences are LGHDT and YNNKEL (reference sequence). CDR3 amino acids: CASSPRDRESGNTIYF. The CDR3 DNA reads TGTGCCAGCAGTCCCCGTGACAGGGAGAGTGGAAACACCATATATTTT.

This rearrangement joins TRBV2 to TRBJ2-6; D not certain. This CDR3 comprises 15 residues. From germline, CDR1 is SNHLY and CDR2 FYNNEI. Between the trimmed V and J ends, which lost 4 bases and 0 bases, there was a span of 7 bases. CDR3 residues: CASSGLPSGANVLTF. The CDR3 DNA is TGTGCCAGCAGTGGTCTTCCCTCTGGGGCCAACGTCCTGACTTTC.

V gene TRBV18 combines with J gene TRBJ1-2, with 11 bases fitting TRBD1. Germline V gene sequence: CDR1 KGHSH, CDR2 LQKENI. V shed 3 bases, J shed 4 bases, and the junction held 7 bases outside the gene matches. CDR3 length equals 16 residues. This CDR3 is CASSPDRGRQGYGYTF. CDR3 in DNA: TGTGCCAGCTCACCGGACAGGGGGCGTCAAGGCTATGGCTACACCTTC.

The CDR3 nucleotides are TGTGCCAGCACTCCGGGACAGGGGGCGCATAGGCCCCAGCATTTT. Encoded protein: CASTPGQGAHRPQHF. The rearrangement links TRBV6-4 to TRBJ1-5, with 12 bases that match TRBD1. Trimming at V came to 7 bases and at J to 9 bases, leaving 10 bases not matched to a gene. This CDR3 is 15 amino acids long. CDR1 MRHNA and CDR2 SNTAGT come from the germline V gene.

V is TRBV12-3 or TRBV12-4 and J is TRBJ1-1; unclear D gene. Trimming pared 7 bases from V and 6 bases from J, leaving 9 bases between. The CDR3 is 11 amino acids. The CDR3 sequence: CASILSSEAFF. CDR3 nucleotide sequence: TGTGCCAGCATCCTCTCCTCTGAAGCTTTCTTT.

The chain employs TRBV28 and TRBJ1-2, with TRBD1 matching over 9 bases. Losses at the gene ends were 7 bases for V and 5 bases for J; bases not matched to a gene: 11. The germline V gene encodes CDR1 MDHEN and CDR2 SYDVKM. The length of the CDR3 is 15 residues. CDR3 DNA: TGTGCCAGCATCCAACGGGGACAGGGTATATATGGCTACACCTTC. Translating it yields CASIQRGQGIYGYTF.

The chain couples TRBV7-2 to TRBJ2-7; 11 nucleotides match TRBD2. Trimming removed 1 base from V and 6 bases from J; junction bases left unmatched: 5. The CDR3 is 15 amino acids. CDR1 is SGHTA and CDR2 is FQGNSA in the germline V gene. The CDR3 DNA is TGTGCCAGCAGCTTAGTTAGCGGGGGGGCAAGCGAGCAGTACTTC. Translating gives CASSLVSGGASEQYF.

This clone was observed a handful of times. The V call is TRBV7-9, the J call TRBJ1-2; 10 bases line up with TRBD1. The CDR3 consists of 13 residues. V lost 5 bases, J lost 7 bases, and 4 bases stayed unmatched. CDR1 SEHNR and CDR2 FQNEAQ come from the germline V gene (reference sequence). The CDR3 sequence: CASSKTGGSGYTF. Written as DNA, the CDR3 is TGTGCCAGCAGCAAGACAGGGGGCTCTGGCTACACCTTC.

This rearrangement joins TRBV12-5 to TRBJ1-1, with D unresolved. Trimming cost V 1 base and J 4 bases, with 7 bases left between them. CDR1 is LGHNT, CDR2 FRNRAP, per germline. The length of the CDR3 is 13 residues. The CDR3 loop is CASGLGSGTEAFF. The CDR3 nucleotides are TGTGCTAGTGGTTTGGGGTCGGGCACTGAAGCTTTCTTT.